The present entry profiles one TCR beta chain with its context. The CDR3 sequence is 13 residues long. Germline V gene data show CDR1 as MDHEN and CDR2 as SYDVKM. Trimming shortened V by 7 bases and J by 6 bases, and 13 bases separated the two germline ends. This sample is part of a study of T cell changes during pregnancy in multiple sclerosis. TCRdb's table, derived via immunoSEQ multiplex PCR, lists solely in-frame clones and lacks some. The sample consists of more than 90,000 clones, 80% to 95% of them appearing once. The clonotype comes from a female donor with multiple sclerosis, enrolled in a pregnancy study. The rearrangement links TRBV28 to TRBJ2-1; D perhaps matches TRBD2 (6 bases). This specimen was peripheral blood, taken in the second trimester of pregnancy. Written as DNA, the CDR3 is TGTGCCAGCACCGGGAGCCCTGTCAATGAGCAGTTCTTC. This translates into CASTGSPVNEQFF.